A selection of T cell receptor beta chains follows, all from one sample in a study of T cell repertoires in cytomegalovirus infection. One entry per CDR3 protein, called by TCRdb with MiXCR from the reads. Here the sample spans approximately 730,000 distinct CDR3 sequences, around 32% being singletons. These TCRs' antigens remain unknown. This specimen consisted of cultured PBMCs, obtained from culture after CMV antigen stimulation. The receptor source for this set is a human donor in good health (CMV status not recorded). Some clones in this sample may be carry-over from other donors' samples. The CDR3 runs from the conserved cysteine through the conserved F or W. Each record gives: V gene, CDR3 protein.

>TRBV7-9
CASINYGLTNEQFF
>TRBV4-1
CASSRSSQPGSKFF
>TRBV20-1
CSASSGGALNEQFF
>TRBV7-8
CASSFGRGVTNEKLFF
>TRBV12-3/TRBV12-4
CASSFGYWAGEENTIYF
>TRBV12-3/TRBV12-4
CASSLARDSVLYF
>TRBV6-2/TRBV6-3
CASSYLRRENYEQYF
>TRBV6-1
CASSPGQPNSPLHF
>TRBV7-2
CASSPWGTPGNSNQPQHF
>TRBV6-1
CASSVSRGLDRYEQYF
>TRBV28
CASKRVDYEQYF
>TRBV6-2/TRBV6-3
CASSHGGGYTF
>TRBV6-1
CASTRSNEQFF